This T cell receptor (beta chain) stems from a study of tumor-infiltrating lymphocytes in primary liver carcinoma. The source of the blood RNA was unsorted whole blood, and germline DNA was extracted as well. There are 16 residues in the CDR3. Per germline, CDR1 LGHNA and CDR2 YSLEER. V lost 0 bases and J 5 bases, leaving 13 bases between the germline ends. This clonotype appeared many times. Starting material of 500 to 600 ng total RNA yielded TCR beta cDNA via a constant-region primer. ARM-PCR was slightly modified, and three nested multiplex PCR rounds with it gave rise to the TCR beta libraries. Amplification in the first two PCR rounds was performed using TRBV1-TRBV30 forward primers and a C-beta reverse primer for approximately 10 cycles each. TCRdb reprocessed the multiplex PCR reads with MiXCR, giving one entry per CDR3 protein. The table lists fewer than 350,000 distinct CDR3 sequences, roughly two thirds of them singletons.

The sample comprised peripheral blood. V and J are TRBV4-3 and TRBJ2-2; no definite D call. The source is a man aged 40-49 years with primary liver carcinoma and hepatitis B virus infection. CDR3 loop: CASSQDSARRTGELFF. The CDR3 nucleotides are TGCGCCAGCAGCCAAGATTCGGCCCGGAGAACCGGGGAGCTGTTTTTT.